These 22 T cell receptor beta chains originate from one sample sequenced in a study of cytomegalovirus exposure and HLA in healthy donors. The PCR contained 60 Vbeta and 13 Jbeta primers. The method was immunoSEQ multiplex PCR; TCRdb's version includes in-frame clones alone and lacks a portion of them. Altogether about 80,000 clones are present, around 60% being singletons, with the ten largest covering 4% to 5.5%. The sample comprised PBMCs. The receptors shown here come from a male donor in good health and CMV-seropositive.

This chain links TRBV6-1 with TRBJ2-7, with D possibly matching TRBD2 (6 bases). CDR1 is MNHNS and CDR2 is SASEGT in the germline V gene. Trimming left V 5 bases short and J 6 bases short, with 11 bases between. This CDR3 region has 12 residues. The CDR3 nucleotides read TGTGCCAGCAGTTCCCCCGGGGGCGAGCAGTACTTC. This gives the protein CASSSPGGEQYF.

This clone has just a few counts. The chain uses TRBV18 and TRBJ1-5, with D possibly TRBD1 on 6 matching bases. V dropped 4 bases and J dropped 7 bases, with 20 bases sitting between them. This CDR3 contains 16 residues. Germline CDR1 KGHSH, CDR2 LQKENI. CDR3 DNA: TGTGCCAGCTCACAAGCGGCGGCAGGGGCTCAACAGCCCCAGCATTTT. The encoded protein is CASSQAAAGAQQPQHF.

The V call is TRBV19, the J call TRBJ1-1, with D possibly TRBD1 on 5 matching bases. The length of the CDR3 is 17 residues. Between the trimmed V and J ends, which lost 6 bases and 2 bases, there was a span of 22 bases. In germline, CDR1 is LNHDA, CDR2 SQIVND (reference sequence). Here the CDR3 reads CASSDLGAAVQNTEAFF. DNA of the CDR3: TGTGCCAGTAGCGATCTTGGGGCCGCGGTACAAAACACTGAAGCTTTCTTT.

The V gene is TRBV5-1, the J gene TRBJ2-2; 7 bases are shared with TRBD2. V trimming: 3 bases; J trimming: 0 bases; junction bases outside the gene matches: 2. The germline V gene encodes CDR1 SGHRS and CDR2 YFSETQ. The CDR3 consists of 15 residues. In DNA form, the CDR3 reads TGCGCCAGCAGCTCCGGGACTACGAACACCGGGGAGCTGTTTTTT. Encoded protein: CASSSGTTNTGELFF.

This clone was seen only a few times. The rearrangement links TRBV7-8 to TRBJ2-2; D gene uncertain. The CDR3 runs to 11 residues. The V end was cut by 7 bases, the J end by 6 bases, with 6 bases between. In germline, CDR1 is SGHVS, CDR2 FQNEAQ. CDR3 region: CASTLSGELFF. The DNA for the CDR3 is TGTGCCAGCACCCTGTCCGGGGAGCTGTTTTTT.

The genes are TRBV5-4 and TRBJ2-1, with TRBD1 matching over 7 bases. The ends lost 5 bases at V and 1 base at J; junction bases unmatched: 6. The CDR3 has 15 residues. Germline assignment: CDR1 SGHNT and CDR2 YYREEE (reference sequence). DNA of the CDR3: TGTGCCAGCAGTCCGCCGGGACAGTCCTACAATGAGCAGTTCTTC. It specifies CASSPPGQSYNEQFF.

The CDR3 DNA is TGTGCCAGCAGTTTCCTAGCGGGGACCTACGAGCAGTACTTC. It yields the protein CASSFLAGTYEQYF. The genes are TRBV28 and TRBJ2-7, with 9 bases that match TRBD2. With 3 bases clipped from V and 2 bases from J, the junction kept 2 bases outside the gene matches. The CDR3 consists of 14 residues. Germline V gene lookup returns CDR1 MDHEN and CDR2 SYDVKM.

The chain recombines TRBV19 with TRBJ2-4; 8 nucleotides line up with TRBD2. Germline values: CDR1 LNHDA, CDR2 SQIVND (reference sequence). The CDR3 consists of 14 residues. V lost 6 bases, J lost 6 bases, and 7 bases stayed unmatched. The CDR3 loop reads CASSQPGGVNIQYF. CDR3 DNA sequence: TGTGCCAGTAGCCAACCCGGGGGGGTAAACATTCAGTACTTC.

This rearrangement joins TRBV19 to TRBJ1-5; D gene uncertain. Trimming took off 5 bases at V and 3 bases at J, with 8 bases between the two ends. Germline assignment: CDR1 LNHDA and CDR2 SQIVND (reference sequence). The CDR3 extends over 13 amino acids. Written as DNA, the CDR3 is TGTGCCAGTAGTTCTACGGTCAATCAGCCCCAGCATTTT. Translation gives CASSSTVNQPQHF.

This clone came up a few times. The chain employs TRBV7-3 and TRBJ1-5, with unresolved D. V was shortened by 5 bases and J by 5 bases, with 13 bases between the two germline ends. In germline, CDR1 is SGHTA, CDR2 FQGTGA. The CDR3 sequence is 14 residues long. The CDR3 DNA reads as TGTGCCAGCAGCCCGAAGGAGGCCTATCAGCCCCAGCATTTT. This codes for CASSPKEAYQPQHF.

The rearrangement joins TRBV6-6 to TRBJ2-1, with TRBD1 matching over 7 bases. Germline CDR1 reads MNHNY; CDR2 reads SVGAGI (reference sequence). This CDR3 is 15 amino acids long. V lost 5 bases, J lost 2 bases, and 6 bases stayed unmatched. DNA for the CDR3: TGTGCCAGCAGTGGGAAGGGGGCAACCTACAATGAGCAGTTCTTC. Protein product: CASSGKGATYNEQFF.

A few counts support this clone. This chain connects TRBV28 to TRBJ2-6, with D perhaps matching TRBD2 (6 bases). This CDR3 comprises 14 residues. Trimming shortened V by 9 bases and J by 0 bases, and 9 bases separated the two germline ends. The germline V gene encodes CDR1 MDHEN and CDR2 SYDVKM. In DNA form, the CDR3 reads TGTGCCAGTACTAGCCCCTCTGGGGCCAACGTCCTGACTTTC. Translating gives CASTSPSGANVLTF.

This clone has just a few counts. The genes are TRBV14 and TRBJ2-5; 8 bases are shared with TRBD2. The CDR3 is made up of 16 amino acids. V gave up 4 bases and J gave up 5 bases; unmatched junction bases: 12. Germline V lookup: CDR1 SGHDN, CDR2 FVKESK. In DNA form, the CDR3 reads TGTGCCAGCAGCCCCCGGGCTCGACTAGCGTGGGAGACCCAGTACTTC. It encodes CASSPRARLAWETQYF. The complete variable domain, with remaining parts taken from reference TRBV14 and TRBJ2-5, reads EAGVTQFPSHSVIEKGQTVTLRCDPISGHDNLYWYRRVMGKEIKFLLHFVKESKQDESGMPNNRFLAERTGGTYSTLKVQPAELEDSGVYFCASSPRARLAWETQYFGPGTRLLVL.

The gene calls are TRBV7-9 and TRBJ2-5; 13 bases align to TRBD2. From germline, CDR1 is SEHNR and CDR2 FQNEAQ (reference sequence). J lost 2 bases, V lost 5 bases, and 11 bases had no gene match. The CDR3 is 18 amino acids. The CDR3 here is CASSKTSGRASGQETQYF. The CDR3 bases are TGTGCCAGCAGCAAAACTAGCGGGAGGGCCAGTGGGCAAGAGACCCAGTACTTC.

CDR3 nucleotide sequence: TGTGCCAGCAGTCGAACAGGGGGGAGTGGGGAGACCCAGTACTTC. Its translation: CASSRTGGSGETQYF. The genes are TRBV6-5 and TRBJ2-5; 8 bases are a match to TRBD1. CDR1 and CDR2 from the germline V gene are MNHEY and SVGAGI. Germline trimming cut 5 bases from V and 5 bases from J; bases unmatched to any gene: 10. This CDR3 spans 15 amino acids.

The chain carries TRBV27 and TRBJ2-1; tentatively, D is TRBD2 (6 bases). Looked up from germline, CDR1 is MNHEY and CDR2 is SMNVEV (reference sequence). Trimming removed 6 bases at V and 3 bases at J, with 12 bases between. There are 14 residues in the CDR3. Here the CDR3 DNA reads TGTGCCAGCAGCTCGGGACTCGGCTACAATGAGCAGTTCTTC. It yields the protein CASSSGLGYNEQFF.

This clone showed up just a few times. V gene TRBV19 combines with J gene TRBJ1-1, with TRBD1 identical over 9 bases. This CDR3 has 16 amino acids. J gave up 2 bases and V 7 bases, and 11 bases lay outside the gene matches. Germline CDR1 LNHDA, CDR2 SQIVND (reference sequence). The CDR3 sequence: CASKDRGDALNTEAFF. The CDR3 DNA follows: TGTGCCAGTAAGGACAGGGGCGACGCTTTAAACACTGAAGCTTTCTTT. The complete variable domain, with remaining parts taken from reference TRBV19 and TRBJ1-1, reads DGGITQSPKYLFRKEGQNVTLSCEQNLNHDAMYWYRQDPGQGLRLIYYSQIVNDFQKGDIAEGYSVSREKKESFPLTVTSAQKNPTAFYLCASKDRGDALNTEAFFGQGTRLTVV.

The chain combines TRBV19 with TRBJ2-3; 7 bases map to TRBD1. The CDR3 spans 16 residues. Germline CDR1 LNHDA, CDR2 SQIVND (reference sequence). V was clipped by 4 bases and J by 2 bases; unmatched bases: 9. The CDR3 DNA sequence: TGTGCCAGTAGTACCACAGGGGCCCAACACACAGATACGCAGTATTTT. This codes for CASSTTGAQHTDTQYF.

The rearrangement joins TRBV5-1 to TRBJ2-7; D ambiguous. The CDR3 contains 14 residues. With 4 bases removed from V and 0 bases from J, the gap between germline ends came to 11 bases. Germline V CDR1 and CDR2: SGHRS, YFSETQ. The CDR3 is CASSPQTSSYEQYF. The CDR3 DNA reads TGCGCCAGCAGCCCCCAAACCAGCTCCTACGAGCAGTACTTC.

The chain recombines TRBV5-1 with TRBJ2-3, with no clear D. The CDR3 has 14 residues. Germline assignment: CDR1 SGHRS and CDR2 YFSETQ. The ends were cut back, 0 bases at V and 1 base at J, with 6 bases in the middle. The CDR3 region is CASSLAAGTDTQYF. The CDR3 DNA is TGCGCCAGCAGCTTGGCGGCGGGCACAGATACGCAGTATTTT.

The chain joins TRBV28 to TRBJ2-2, with TRBD1 identical over 8 bases. Germline CDR1 MDHEN, CDR2 SYDVKM. The CDR3 runs to 17 residues. Trimming at V came to 3 bases and at J to 1 base, leaving 7 bases not matched to a gene. The CDR3 DNA reads TGTGCCAGCAGTTTCCACACAGGGGGAAGGAACACCGGGGAGCTGTTTTTT. Translation gives CASSFHTGGRNTGELFF.

CDR3 loop: CASSSLGTSSDEQFF. As DNA, the CDR3 is TGTGCCAGCAGCTCCCTCGGGACTAGTAGCGATGAGCAGTTCTTC. The chain links TRBV11-1 to TRBJ2-1; 8 bases agree with TRBD2. Germline assignment: CDR1 SGHAT and CDR2 FQDESV (reference sequence). The CDR3 covers 15 residues. V lost 4 bases to trimming and J lost 8 bases; unmatched junction nucleotides: 10.